This is a list of T cell receptor beta chains from one sample in a study of graft-versus-host responses after intestinal transplantation. Produced via immunoSEQ multiplex PCR; TCRdb's table is partial and in-frame only. The sample holds about 3,000 clones; more than 25% are singletons and the top ten take 6.2%. This sample comprised alloreactive CD4+ T cells from a mixed lymphocyte reaction culture, obtained before transplantation. The source of these receptors is a human patient who was an organ donor for intestinal transplantation. The CDR3 runs from the conserved cysteine through the conserved F or W. The order of the fields is V gene, clone size, J gene, D gene, CDR3 DNA, CDR3 protein. D genes are given only for firm matches. Part of the rows lack a size; the others show once, few, many or a class for expanded clones.

V gene: TRBV30; clone size: NA; J gene: TRBJ1-3; D gene: NA; CDR3 DNA: TGTGCCTGGAGTCCGACAAGCTCTGGAAACACCATATATTTT; CDR3 protein: CAWSPTSSGNTIYF
V gene: TRBV14; clone size: NA; J gene: TRBJ2-7; D gene: NA; CDR3 DNA: TGTGCCAGCAGCCAAGACGGCGAGCAGTACTTC; CDR3 protein: CASSQDGEQYF
V gene: TRBV10-3; clone size: medium-sized; J gene: TRBJ1-2; D gene: NA; CDR3 DNA: TGTGCCATCAGTGAAACAGGGTATGGCTACACCTTC; CDR3 protein: CAISETGYGYTF
V gene: TRBV29-1; clone size: NA; J gene: TRBJ1-5; D gene: NA; CDR3 DNA: TGCAGCGGGGCAGAGAATAGCAATCAGCCCCAGCATTTT; CDR3 protein: CSGAENSNQPQHF
V gene: TRBV19; clone size: NA; J gene: TRBJ2-4; D gene: TRBD1; CDR3 DNA: TGTGCCAGTAGTATGGGGACAGTCGTCAAAAACATTCAGTACTTC; CDR3 protein: CASSMGTVVKNIQYF
V gene: TRBV5-1; clone size: NA; J gene: TRBJ1-1; D gene: NA; CDR3 DNA: TGCGCCAGCAGCTTGGCCACCTTTACAGGGCCAAACACTGAAGCTTTCTTT; CDR3 protein: CASSLATFTGPNTEAFF
V gene: TRBV6-6; clone size: NA; J gene: TRBJ2-7; D gene: TRBD2; CDR3 DNA: TGTGCCAGCAGTTACAGGGGAGGGTACGAGCAGTACTTC; CDR3 protein: CASSYRGGYEQYF
V gene: TRBV19; clone size: NA; J gene: TRBJ2-4; D gene: TRBD1; CDR3 DNA: TGTGCCAGTAGTAGGACAGGGTTTGACAAAAACATTCAGTACTTC; CDR3 protein: CASSRTGFDKNIQYF
V gene: TRBV7-2; clone size: few; J gene: TRBJ2-7; D gene: NA; CDR3 DNA: TGTGCCAGCAGCTTAGCGAGGGATTACGAGCAGTACTTC; CDR3 protein: CASSLARDYEQYF
V gene: TRBV11-2; clone size: medium-sized; J gene: TRBJ2-4; D gene: TRBD1; CDR3 DNA: TGTGCCAGCAGCTTAGAGGGACAGGGGATCAAAAACATTCAGTACTTC; CDR3 protein: CASSLEGQGIKNIQYF
V gene: TRBV21-1; clone size: NA; J gene: TRBJ2-7; D gene: NA; CDR3 DNA: TGTGCCAGCAGCAAGGGCGAGCAGTACTTC; CDR3 protein: CASSKGEQYF
V gene: TRBV6-9; clone size: few; J gene: TRBJ1-2; D gene: TRBD1; CDR3 DNA: TGTGCCAGCAGTTACTCGACAGGGGGGAACTATGGCTACACCTTC; CDR3 protein: CASSYSTGGNYGYTF
V gene: TRBV18; clone size: few; J gene: TRBJ1-5; D gene: NA; CDR3 DNA: TGTGCCAGCTCCCCCGGACCGAGGGGGCCCCAGCATTTT; CDR3 protein: CASSPGPRGPQHF
V gene: TRBV5-1; clone size: medium-sized; J gene: TRBJ1-2; D gene: NA; CDR3 DNA: TGCGCCAGCAGCTTATTGGACGGGAATAACTATGGCTACACCTTC; CDR3 protein: CASSLLDGNNYGYTF
V gene: TRBV14; clone size: once; J gene: TRBJ2-2; D gene: TRBD1; CDR3 DNA: TGTGCCAGCAGCCGGATACAGGGGGTCGGGGAGCTGTTTTTT; CDR3 protein: CASSRIQGVGELFF
V gene: TRBV19; clone size: NA; J gene: TRBJ1-6; D gene: NA; CDR3 DNA: TGTGCCAGTGCCTCTCTGGACAGCTGGACCTCACCCCTCCACTTT; CDR3 protein: CASASLDSWTSPLHF
V gene: TRBV4-1; clone size: few; J gene: TRBJ2-1; D gene: TRBD1; CDR3 DNA: TGCGCCAGCAGCCGAGGGGGCCATCGGGACCCCTCCTACAATGAGCAGTTCTTC; CDR3 protein: CASSRGGHRDPSYNEQFF
V gene: TRBV28; clone size: NA; J gene: TRBJ2-7; D gene: NA; CDR3 DNA: TGTGCCAGCAGGGCCTCCCCCTACGAGCAGTACTTC; CDR3 protein: CASRASPYEQYF
V gene: TRBV5-6; clone size: large; J gene: TRBJ1-2; D gene: NA; CDR3 DNA: TGTGCCAGCAGCTCGAGGGGCCCTTACGGCTACACCTTC; CDR3 protein: CASSSRGPYGYTF
V gene: TRBV10-3; clone size: medium-sized; J gene: TRBJ2-6; D gene: NA; CDR3 DNA: TGTGCCATCAGGAACACAGAAAGTGGGGCCAACGTCCTGACTTTC; CDR3 protein: CAIRNTESGANVLTF
V gene: TRBV4-2; clone size: medium-sized; J gene: TRBJ2-3; D gene: TRBD2; CDR3 DNA: TGTGCCAGCAGCCAGCGGGGGGGCCAAGCAGATACGCAGTATTTT; CDR3 protein: CASSQRGGQADTQYF
V gene: TRBV18; clone size: NA; J gene: TRBJ2-7; D gene: NA; CDR3 DNA: TGTGCCAGCTCACCGTCAGGAGGGCCCTACGAGCAGTACTTC; CDR3 protein: CASSPSGGPYEQYF
V gene: TRBV9; clone size: NA; J gene: TRBJ2-5; D gene: NA; CDR3 DNA: TGTGCCAGCAGCGTCGGGACTCACCAAGAGACCCAGTACTTC; CDR3 protein: CASSVGTHQETQYF
V gene: TRBV4-1; clone size: few; J gene: TRBJ2-5; D gene: NA; CDR3 DNA: TGCGCCAGCAGCCAAGCGTGGGAGACCCAGTACTTC; CDR3 protein: CASSQAWETQYF
V gene: TRBV5-1; clone size: NA; J gene: TRBJ1-2; D gene: NA; CDR3 DNA: TGCGCCAGCAAGGAAAGTCAGGATGCTAACTATGGCTACACCTTC; CDR3 protein: CASKESQDANYGYTF
V gene: TRBV11-3; clone size: few; J gene: TRBJ2-5; D gene: NA; CDR3 DNA: TGTGCCAGCAGCTTGACAGGTCAAGGGACCCAGTACTTC; CDR3 protein: CASSLTGQGTQYF
V gene: TRBV7-8; clone size: NA; J gene: TRBJ2-5; D gene: NA; CDR3 DNA: TGTGCCAGCAGCCCAACCCGGGGAACTAACCAGTACTTC; CDR3 protein: CASSPTRGTNQYF
V gene: TRBV30; clone size: NA; J gene: TRBJ2-3; D gene: NA; CDR3 DNA: TGTGCCCAACAAGGGGACTTATGCACAGATACGCAGTATTTT; CDR3 protein: CAQQGDLCTDTQYF
V gene: TRBV1; clone size: NA; J gene: TRBJ2-6; D gene: NA; CDR3 DNA: TGCACCAGCAGAGGCGTCAGTTTGGCACAAAGTCGGGCCAACGTCCTGACTTTC; CDR3 protein: CTSRGVSLAQSRANVLTF
V gene: TRBV9; clone size: NA; J gene: TRBJ2-3; D gene: TRBD2; CDR3 DNA: TGTGCCAGCAACAAGCGGGGCACCACAGATACGCAGTATTTT; CDR3 protein: CASNKRGTTDTQYF
V gene: TRBV8-2; clone size: NA; J gene: TRBJ2-6; D gene: NA; CDR3 DNA: TGTGGCAGGAGAACGAAGATAACACAAAGTCGGGCCAACGTCCTGACTTTC; CDR3 protein: CGRRTKITQSRANVLTF
V gene: TRBV19; clone size: large; J gene: TRBJ2-1; D gene: NA; CDR3 DNA: TGTGCCAGTAGTATCCCGGGAACCATGGCCTATGAGCAGTTCTTC; CDR3 protein: CASSIPGTMAYEQFF
V gene: TRBV7-2; clone size: large; J gene: TRBJ2-2; D gene: NA; CDR3 DNA: TGTGCCAGCAGCTTAGTCGGAGTGGTAGGGACCGGGGAGCTGTTTTTT; CDR3 protein: CASSLVGVVGTGELFF
V gene: TRBV6-8; clone size: NA; J gene: TRBJ1-4; D gene: NA; CDR3 DNA: TGTGCCAGCAGCTTTAATGAAAAATTGTTTTTT; CDR3 protein: CASSFNEKLFF
V gene: TRBV6-1; clone size: few; J gene: TRBJ2-6; D gene: NA; CDR3 DNA: TGTGCCAGCAGACAGGGGACTGCTGGGGCCAACGTCCTGACTTTC; CDR3 protein: CASRQGTAGANVLTF
V gene: TRBV10-1; clone size: NA; J gene: TRBJ2-3; D gene: NA; CDR3 DNA: TGCGCCAGCAGTGACCCGGATAACGTAGCAGATACGCAGTATTTT; CDR3 protein: CASSDPDNVADTQYF
V gene: TRBV18; clone size: few; J gene: TRBJ1-2; D gene: NA; CDR3 DNA: TGTGCCAGCTCACCGGATAAGTCCTATGGCTACACCTTC; CDR3 protein: CASSPDKSYGYTF
V gene: TRBV29-1; clone size: NA; J gene: TRBJ2-7; D gene: TRBD1; CDR3 DNA: TGCAGCGTTATTCCGGGACAGAAGGTTTCCTACGAGCAGTACTTC; CDR3 protein: CSVIPGQKVSYEQYF
V gene: TRBV5-4; clone size: large; J gene: TRBJ2-3; D gene: NA; CDR3 DNA: TGTGCCAGCAGCTTGGGGGCCCTGACGGATACGCAGTATTTT; CDR3 protein: CASSLGALTDTQYF
V gene: TRBV5-1; clone size: NA; J gene: TRBJ2-7; D gene: NA; CDR3 DNA: TGCGCCAGCAGCACCCAATGGGGGAGCCGCGGGTACGAGCAGTACTTC; CDR3 protein: CASSTQWGSRGYEQYF
V gene: TRBV7-2; clone size: large; J gene: TRBJ2-7; D gene: TRBD1; CDR3 DNA: TGTGCCAGCAGCCCGGACAGGCTAGGTGTTTACGAGCAGTACTTC; CDR3 protein: CASSPDRLGVYEQYF
V gene: TRBV10-3; clone size: large; J gene: TRBJ1-1; D gene: NA; CDR3 DNA: TGTGCCACCGGGGACAAGAACACTGAAGCTTTCTTT; CDR3 protein: CATGDKNTEAFF
V gene: TRBV5-1; clone size: NA; J gene: TRBJ2-4; D gene: TRBD2; CDR3 DNA: TGCGCCAGCAGCTTGGCGCCTAGCGGGGGGTCGGGCATTCAGTACTTC; CDR3 protein: CASSLAPSGGSGIQYF